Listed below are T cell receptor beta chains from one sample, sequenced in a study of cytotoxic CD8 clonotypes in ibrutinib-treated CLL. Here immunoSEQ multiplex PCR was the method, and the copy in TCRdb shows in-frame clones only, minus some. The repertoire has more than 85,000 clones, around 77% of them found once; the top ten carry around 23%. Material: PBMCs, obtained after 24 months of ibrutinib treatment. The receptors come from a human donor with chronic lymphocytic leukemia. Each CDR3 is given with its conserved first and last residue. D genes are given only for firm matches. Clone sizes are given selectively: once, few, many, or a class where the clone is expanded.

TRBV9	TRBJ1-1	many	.	CASSVGPENTEAFF	TGTGCCAGCAGCGTGGGCCCTGAGAACACTGAAGCTTTCTTT
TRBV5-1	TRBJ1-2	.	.	CASSLQENYGYTF	TGCGCCAGCAGCTTGCAAGAAAACTATGGCTACACCTTC
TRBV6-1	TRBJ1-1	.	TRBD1	CASSVTGAEAFF	TGTGCCAGCAGTGTAACAGGGGCCGAAGCTTTCTTT
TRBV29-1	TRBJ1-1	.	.	CSVVRGTNTEAFF	TGCAGCGTTGTTCGGGGGACAAACACTGAAGCTTTCTTT
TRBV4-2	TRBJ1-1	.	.	CASSQVPRETEAFF	TGTGCCAGCAGCCAAGTCCCCAGGGAAACTGAAGCTTTCTTT
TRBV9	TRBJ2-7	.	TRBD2	CASSAASGNYEQYF	TGTGCCAGCAGCGCGGCTAGCGGGAACTACGAGCAGTACTTC
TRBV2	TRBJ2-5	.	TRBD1	CASTRDSFQETQYF	TGTGCCAGTACGAGGGACAGTTTCCAAGAGACCCAGTACTTC
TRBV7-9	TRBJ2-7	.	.	CASSDLYWANYEQYF	TGTGCCAGCAGCGACCTCTACTGGGCCAATTACGAGCAGTACTTC
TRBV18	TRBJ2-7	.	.	CASSPPRLGQTSVEQYF	TGTGCCAGCTCACCACCGAGACTGGGACAAACGTCGGTCGAGCAGTACTTC
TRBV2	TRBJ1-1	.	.	CASSEPASFTEAFF	TGTGCCAGCAGTGAGCCAGCAAGTTTCACTGAAGCTTTCTTT
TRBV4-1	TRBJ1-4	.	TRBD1	CASSQALDRGLSNEKLFF	TGCGCCAGCAGCCAAGCCCTGGACAGGGGGCTATCTAATGAAAAACTGTTTTTT
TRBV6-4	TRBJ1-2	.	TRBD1	CASRVGPRTGGVSNYGYTF	TGTGCCAGCAGAGTAGGGCCACGGACAGGGGGAGTTAGTAACTATGGCTACACCTTC
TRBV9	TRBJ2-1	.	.	CASSVVRRGNEQFF	TGTGCCAGCAGCGTAGTGAGGAGGGGAAATGAGCAGTTCTTC
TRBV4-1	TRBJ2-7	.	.	CASSQQTGLGSPYEQYF	TGCGCCAGCAGCCAGCAGACGGGGTTGGGTTCCCCCTACGAGCAGTACTTC
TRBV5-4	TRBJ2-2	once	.	CASSLVSSGELFF	TGTGCCAGCAGCTTGGTTTCTTCCGGGGAGCTGTTTTTT
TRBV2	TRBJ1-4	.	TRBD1	CASRAQGARGEKLFF	TGTGCCAGCAGGGCACAGGGGGCGCGGGGTGAAAAACTGTTTTTT
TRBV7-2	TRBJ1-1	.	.	CASSLARVGTEAFF	TGTGCCAGCAGCTTAGCGAGGGTGGGCACTGAAGCTTTCTTT
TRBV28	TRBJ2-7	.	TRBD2	CASTPSGGFSYEQYF	TGTGCCAGCACGCCTAGCGGGGGGTTCTCCTACGAGCAGTACTTC
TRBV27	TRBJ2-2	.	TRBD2	CASSLWAGGGTGELFF	TGTGCCAGCAGTTTATGGGCGGGAGGGGGCACCGGGGAGCTGTTTTTT
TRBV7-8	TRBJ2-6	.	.	CASRPLEQAGANVLTF	TGTGCCAGCAGGCCACTCGAGCAGGCTGGGGCCAACGTCCTGACTTTC
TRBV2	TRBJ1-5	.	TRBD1	CASSLDRGGQPQHF	TGTGCCAGCAGCCTAGACAGGGGGGGTCAGCCCCAGCATTTT
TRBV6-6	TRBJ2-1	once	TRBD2	CASSSRTSGRHEQFF	TGTGCCAGCAGTTCCCGGACTAGCGGGAGGCATGAGCAGTTCTTC
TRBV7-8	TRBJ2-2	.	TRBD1	CASSPLRRTGRGTGELFF	TGTGCCAGCAGCCCATTAAGACGGACAGGGCGAGGCACCGGGGAGCTGTTTTTT
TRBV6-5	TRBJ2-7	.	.	CASSRDSGEQSYF	TGTGCCAGCAGTAGGGACTCCGGCGAGCAGTCGTACTTC
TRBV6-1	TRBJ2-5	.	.	CASMTDEETQYF	TGTGCCAGCATGACGGATGAGGAGACCCAGTACTTC
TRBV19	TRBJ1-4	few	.	CASSMGLRSTNEKLFF	TGTGCCAGTAGTATGGGTCTCAGGTCAACTAATGAAAAACTGTTTTTT
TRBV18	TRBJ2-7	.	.	CASSPTDRRTYEQYF	TGTGCCAGCTCACCGACGGACAGAAGAACCTACGAGCAGTACTTC
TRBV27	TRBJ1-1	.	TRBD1	CASRLDRPNTEAFF	TGTGCCAGCAGGCTGGACAGGCCGAACACTGAAGCTTTCTTT
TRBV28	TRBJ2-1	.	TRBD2	CASSSPGTSFGDEQFF	TGTGCCAGCAGTTCCCCCGGGACTAGCTTCGGGGATGAGCAGTTCTTC
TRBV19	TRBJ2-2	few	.	CASSMVGATGELFF	TGTGCCAGTAGTATGGTTGGAGCGACCGGGGAGCTGTTTTTT
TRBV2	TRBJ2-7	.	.	CASSERRSYEQYF	TGTGCCAGCAGTGAAAGACGTTCCTACGAGCAGTACTTC
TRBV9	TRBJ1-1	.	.	CASKAWGGVNTEAFF	TGTGCCAGCAAGGCCTGGGGCGGGGTAAACACTGAAGCTTTCTTT
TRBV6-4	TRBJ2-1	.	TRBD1	CASSGDRVEQFF	TGTGCCAGCAGTGGCGACAGGGTTGAGCAGTTCTTC
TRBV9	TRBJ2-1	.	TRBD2	CASARTSGYNEQFF	TGTGCCAGCGCCCGAACTAGCGGATACAATGAGCAGTTCTTC
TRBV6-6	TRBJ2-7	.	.	CAARGSGEVSEQYF	TGTGCCGCCCGCGGTAGTGGGGAGGTGTCCGAGCAGTACTTC
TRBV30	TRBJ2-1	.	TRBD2	CAWRSRGGGEGAYNEQFF	TGTGCCTGGAGGAGTCGGGGCGGGGGGGAGGGCGCCTACAATGAGCAGTTCTTC
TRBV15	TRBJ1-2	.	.	CATSRDKAQRSGYTF	TGTGCCACCAGCAGAGATAAGGCCCAAAGAAGCGGCTACACCTTC
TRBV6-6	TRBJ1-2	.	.	CASSYSNAGFYGYTF	TGTGCCAGCAGTTACTCTAACGCGGGATTCTATGGCTACACCTTC
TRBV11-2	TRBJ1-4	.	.	CATSGRDEKLFF	TGTGCCACAAGTGGCCGGGATGAAAAACTGTTTTTT
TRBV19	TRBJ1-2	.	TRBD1	CASTGDRETLGYTF	TGTGCCAGTACCGGGGACAGGGAGACATTGGGCTACACCTTC
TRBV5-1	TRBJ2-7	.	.	CASSLGGTGNSYEQYF	TGCGCCAGCAGCTTAGGGGGAACAGGGAACTCCTACGAGCAGTACTTC
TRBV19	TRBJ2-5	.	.	CASSIGGKGETQYF	TGTGCCAGTAGTATAGGGGGGAAGGGAGAGACCCAGTACTTC